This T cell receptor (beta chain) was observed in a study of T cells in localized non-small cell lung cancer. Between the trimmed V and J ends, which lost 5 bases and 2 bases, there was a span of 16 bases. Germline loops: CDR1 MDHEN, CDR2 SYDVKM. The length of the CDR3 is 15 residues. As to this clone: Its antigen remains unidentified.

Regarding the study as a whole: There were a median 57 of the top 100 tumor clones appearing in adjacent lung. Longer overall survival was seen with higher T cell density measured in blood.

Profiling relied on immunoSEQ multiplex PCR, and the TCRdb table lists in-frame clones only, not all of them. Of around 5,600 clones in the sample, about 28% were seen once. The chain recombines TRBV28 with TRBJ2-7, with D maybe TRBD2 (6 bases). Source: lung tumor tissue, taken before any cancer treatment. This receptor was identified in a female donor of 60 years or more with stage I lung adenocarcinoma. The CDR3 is CASSPGWGEAYEQYF. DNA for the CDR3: TGTGCCAGCAGTCCTGGATGGGGGGAAGCCTACGAGCAGTACTTC.